This TCR beta chain was recorded in a study of blood T cell repertoires in COVID-19. Assay used: immunoSEQ multiplex PCR; TCRdb lists only in-frame clones, some missing. The data show around 220,000 clones, 84% seen once. CDR3 length: 12 residues. Deletions cut 5 bases from V and 4 bases from J, with 8 bases between. Sequenced material: peripheral blood. The chain links TRBV12-3 or TRBV12-4 to TRBJ1-2; perhaps TRBD1 as D (5 bases). This sequence was found in a woman of 80 years or more with COVID-19, enrolled during active disease. In nucleotides, the CDR3 is TGTGCCAGCAGTCGACAGCTCTATGGCTACACCTTC. Its translation is CASSRQLYGYTF.